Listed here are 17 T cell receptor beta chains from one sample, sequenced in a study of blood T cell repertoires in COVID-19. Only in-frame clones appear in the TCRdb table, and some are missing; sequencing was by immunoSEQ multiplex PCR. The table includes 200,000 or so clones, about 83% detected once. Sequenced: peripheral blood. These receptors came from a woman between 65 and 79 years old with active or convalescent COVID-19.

CDR3 nucleotides: TGCACCAGCAGCCAAGATCCTATAGAGCAGAGGACTAGCACAGATACGCAGTATTTT. Its protein product is CTSSQDPIEQRTSTDTQYF. The rearrangement joins TRBV1 to TRBJ2-3; whether TRBD2, the table's D call, matches the DNA was not checked. TRBV1 is a pseudogene. The CDR3 runs to 19 residues.

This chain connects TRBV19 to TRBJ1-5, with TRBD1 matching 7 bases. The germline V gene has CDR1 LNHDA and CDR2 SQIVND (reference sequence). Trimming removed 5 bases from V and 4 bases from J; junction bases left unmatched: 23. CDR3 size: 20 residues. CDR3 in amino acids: CASSESVTFSGTAVNQPQHF. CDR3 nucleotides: TGTGCCAGTAGTGAATCGGTCACCTTTTCGGGGACAGCAGTAAATCAGCCCCAGCATTTT.

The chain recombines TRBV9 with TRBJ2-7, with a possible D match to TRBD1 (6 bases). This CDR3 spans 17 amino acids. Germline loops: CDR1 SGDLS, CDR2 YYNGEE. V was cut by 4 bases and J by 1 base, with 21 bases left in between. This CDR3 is CASSPKGDTRLSYEQYF. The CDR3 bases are TGTGCCAGCAGCCCTAAGGGGGACACCAGGCTATCCTACGAGCAGTACTTC.

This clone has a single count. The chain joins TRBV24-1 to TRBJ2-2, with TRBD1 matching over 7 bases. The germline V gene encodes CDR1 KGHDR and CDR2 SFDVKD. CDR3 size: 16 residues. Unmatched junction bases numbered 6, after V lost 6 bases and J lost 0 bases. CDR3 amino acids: CATSKDRITNTGELFF. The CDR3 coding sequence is TGTGCCACCAGTAAGGACAGGATCACGAACACCGGGGAGCTGTTTTTT.

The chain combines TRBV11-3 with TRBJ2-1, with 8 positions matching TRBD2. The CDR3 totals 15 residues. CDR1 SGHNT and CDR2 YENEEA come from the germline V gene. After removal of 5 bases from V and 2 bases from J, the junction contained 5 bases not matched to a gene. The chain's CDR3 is CASSPRAGAYNEQFF. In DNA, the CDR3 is TGTGCCAGCAGCCCTCGAGCGGGAGCCTACAATGAGCAGTTCTTC.

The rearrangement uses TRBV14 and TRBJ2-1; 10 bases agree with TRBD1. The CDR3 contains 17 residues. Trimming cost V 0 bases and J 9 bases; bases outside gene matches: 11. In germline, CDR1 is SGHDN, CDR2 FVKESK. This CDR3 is CASSQDLGDRGLGEQFF. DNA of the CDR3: TGTGCCAGCAGCCAAGATTTAGGGGACAGGGGTTTGGGTGAGCAGTTCTTC.

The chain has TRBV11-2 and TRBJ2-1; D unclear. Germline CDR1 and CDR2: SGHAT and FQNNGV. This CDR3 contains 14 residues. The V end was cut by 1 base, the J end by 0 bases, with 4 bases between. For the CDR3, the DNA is TGTGCCAGCAGCTTAGGAGTCTCCTACAATGAGCAGTTCTTC. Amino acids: CASSLGVSYNEQFF.

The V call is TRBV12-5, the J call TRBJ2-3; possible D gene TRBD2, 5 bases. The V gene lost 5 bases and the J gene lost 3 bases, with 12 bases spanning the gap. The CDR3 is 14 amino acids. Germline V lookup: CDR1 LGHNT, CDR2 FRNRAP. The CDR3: CASGIPLVTDTQYF. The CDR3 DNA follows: TGTGCTAGTGGTATCCCACTAGTAACAGATACGCAGTATTTT.

CDR3 sequence: CASSPTPAGSGLGNNEQFF. As DNA, the CDR3 is TGTGCCAGCAGCCCTACCCCGGCGGGATCGGGTTTGGGGAACAATGAGCAGTTCTTC. This chain links TRBV13 with TRBJ2-1; perhaps TRBD2 as D (6 bases). The ends were cut back, 5 bases at V and 5 bases at J, with 28 bases in the middle. This CDR3 region has 19 residues. Germline-derived CDR1 and CDR2 are PRHDT and FYEKMQ (reference sequence).

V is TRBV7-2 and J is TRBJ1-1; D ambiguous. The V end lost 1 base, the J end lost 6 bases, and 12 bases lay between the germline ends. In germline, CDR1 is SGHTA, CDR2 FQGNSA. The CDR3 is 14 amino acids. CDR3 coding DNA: TGTGCCAGCAGCTTAGTAGCGGTCCATGCTGAAGCTTTCTTT. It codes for CASSLVAVHAEAFF.

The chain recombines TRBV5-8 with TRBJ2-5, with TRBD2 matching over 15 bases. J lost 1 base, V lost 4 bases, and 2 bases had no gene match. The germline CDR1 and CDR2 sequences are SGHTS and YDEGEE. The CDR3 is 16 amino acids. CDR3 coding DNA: TGTGCCAGCAGCCCGGGACTAGCGGGAGGCCAAGAGACCCAGTACTTC. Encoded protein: CASSPGLAGGQETQYF.

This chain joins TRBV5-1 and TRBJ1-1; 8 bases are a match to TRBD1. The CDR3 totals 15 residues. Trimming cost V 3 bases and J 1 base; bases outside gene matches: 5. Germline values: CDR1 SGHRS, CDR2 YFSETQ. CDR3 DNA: TGCGCCAGCAGCTCCGGACAGGGAAGGAACACTGAAGCTTTCTTT. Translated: CASSSGQGRNTEAFF. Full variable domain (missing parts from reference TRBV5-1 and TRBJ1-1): KAGVTQTPRYLIKTRGQQVTLSCSPISGHRSVSWYQQTPGQGLQFLFEYFSETQRNKGNFPGRFSGRQFSNSRSEMNVSTLELGDSALYLCASSSGQGRNTEAFFGQGTRLTVV.

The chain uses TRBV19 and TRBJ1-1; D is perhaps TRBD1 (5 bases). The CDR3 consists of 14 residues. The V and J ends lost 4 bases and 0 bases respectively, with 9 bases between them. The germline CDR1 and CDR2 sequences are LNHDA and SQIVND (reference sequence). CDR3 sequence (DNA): TGTGCCAGTAGTAGGGGCAGGGTGAACACTGAAGCTTTCTTT. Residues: CASSRGRVNTEAFF.

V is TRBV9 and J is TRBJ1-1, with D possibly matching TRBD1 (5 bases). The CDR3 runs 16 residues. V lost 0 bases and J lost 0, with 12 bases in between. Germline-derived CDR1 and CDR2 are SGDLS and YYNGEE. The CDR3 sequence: CASSVGPSGMNTEAFF. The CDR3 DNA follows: TGTGCCAGCAGCGTAGGCCCCTCAGGGATGAACACTGAAGCTTTCTTT.

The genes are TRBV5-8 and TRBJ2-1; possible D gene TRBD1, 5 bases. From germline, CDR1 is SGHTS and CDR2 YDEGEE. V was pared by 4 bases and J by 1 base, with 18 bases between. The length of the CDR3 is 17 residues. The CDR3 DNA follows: TGTGCCAGCAGCCCCCTAGGGGCCAGACGATCCTACAATGAGCAGTTCTTC. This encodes CASSPLGARRSYNEQFF. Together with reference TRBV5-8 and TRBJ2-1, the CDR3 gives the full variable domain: EAGVTQSPTHLIKTRGQQATLRCSPISGHTSVYWYQQALGLGLQFLLWYDEGEERNRGNFPPRFSGRQFPNYSSELNVNALELEDSALYLCASSPLGARRSYNEQFFGPGTRLTVL.

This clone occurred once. The CDR3 loop reads CASSLGNRGHEQYF. For the CDR3, the DNA is TGCGCCAGCAGCTTGGGCAACAGGGGGCACGAGCAGTACTTC. The rearrangement joins TRBV5-1 to TRBJ2-7; 9 bases are shared with TRBD1. Trimming at V came to 0 bases and at J to 5 bases, leaving 3 bases not matched to a gene. CDR1 is SGHRS and CDR2 is YFSETQ in the germline V gene. CDR3 length: 14 residues.

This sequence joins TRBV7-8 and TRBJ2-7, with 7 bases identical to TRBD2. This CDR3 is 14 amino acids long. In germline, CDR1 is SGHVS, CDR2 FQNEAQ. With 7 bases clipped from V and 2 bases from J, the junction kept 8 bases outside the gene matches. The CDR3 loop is CASNPLAGAYEQYF. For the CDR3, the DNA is TGTGCCAGCAATCCTTTGGCGGGAGCCTACGAGCAGTACTTC.